This is a list of T cell receptor beta chains from one sample in a study of blood T cell repertoires in COVID-19. This table comes from immunoSEQ multiplex PCR, and its TCRdb copy is limited to in-frame clones, with some not included. The table lists 200,000 to 300,000 clones, about four fifths of them singletons, with over 7.5% in the top ten. Sequencing input: peripheral blood. The receptors come from an elderly man with acute or convalescent COVID-19. Both conserved end residues are part of each CDR3. A D gene is named only where the DNA matches it firmly. The size of a clone is reported for some rows only, either as once, few or many, or as a class for expanded clones.

V gene	J gene	D gene	clone size	CDR3 protein	CDR3 DNA
TRBV28	TRBJ2-7	NA	NA	CASTPDSYEQYF	TGTGCCAGCACCCCGGACAGCTACGAGCAGTACTTC
TRBV3-1/TRBV3-2	TRBJ2-7	NA	NA	CASSQVTGGEQYF	TGTGCCAGCAGCCAAGTAACCGGCGGCGAGCAGTACTTC
TRBV21-1	TRBJ1-5	NA	NA	CASSSRDSTHPNQPQHF	TGTGCCAGCAGCTCGAGGGACAGTACACACCCCAATCAGCCCCAGCATTTT
TRBV11-2	TRBJ2-3	TRBD2	NA	CASSFSPGTSGGDTQYF	TGTGCCAGCAGCTTCAGTCCCGGGACTAGCGGGGGAGATACGCAGTATTTT
TRBV7-2	TRBJ1-5	NA	few	CASSPNWYSNQPQHF	TGTGCCAGCAGTCCAAACTGGTATAGCAATCAGCCCCAGCATTTT
TRBV5-6	TRBJ2-7	TRBD1	once	CASSHGQGRVEQYF	TGTGCCAGCAGCCACGGACAGGGGAGGGTGGAGCAGTACTTC
TRBV28	TRBJ1-5	NA	NA	CASSLLSGENQPQHF	TGTGCCAGCAGTTTATTAAGCGGGGAGAATCAGCCCCAGCATTTT
TRBV7-9	TRBJ1-1	TRBD1	NA	CASSSPGQGNGAFF	TGTGCCAGCAGCTCACCGGGACAGGGGAACGGGGCTTTCTTT
TRBV5-1	TRBJ2-2	TRBD2	NA	CASSLGSGLNTGELFF	TGCGCCAGCAGCTTGGGTAGCGGGTTGAACACCGGGGAGCTGTTTTTT
TRBV3-1/TRBV3-2	TRBJ2-1	NA	NA	CASSNSGTSNYNEQFF	TGTGCCAGCAGTAACTCCGGGACTTCAAATTACAATGAGCAGTTCTTC
TRBV5-1	TRBJ2-7	TRBD2	NA	CASSSPPGLAGQREQYF	TGCGCCAGCAGCTCCCCCCCGGGACTAGCGGGCCAACGGGAGCAGTACTTC
TRBV7-9	TRBJ1-4	TRBD1	NA	CASSSQGSSEKLFF	TGTGCCAGCAGCTCACAGGGGAGTAGTGAAAAACTGTTTTTT
TRBV5-1	TRBJ2-2	TRBD1	NA	CASSPGQVPTGELFF	TGCGCCAGCAGCCCGGGACAGGTACCGACCGGGGAGCTGTTTTTT
TRBV5-6	TRBJ2-7	NA	many	CASSPSRAYEQYF	TGTGCCAGCAGCCCGAGCCGGGCCTACGAGCAGTACTTC
TRBV28	TRBJ2-7	NA	NA	CASGRGLQYF	TGTGCCAGCGGGAGGGGGTTGCAGTACTTC
TRBV2	TRBJ1-4	TRBD1	NA	CASGRTGGVF	TGTGCCAGCGGGAGGACAGGGGGGGTTTTT
TRBV7-2	TRBJ1-2	TRBD1	NA	CASSLIKGGDGYTF	TGTGCCAGCAGCTTAATTAAAGGGGGCGACGGCTACACCTTC
TRBV27	TRBJ2-1	TRBD1	NA	CASSPAGTGGYNEQFF	TGTGCCAGCAGTCCAGCCGGGACAGGGGGGTACAATGAGCAGTTCTTC
TRBV25-1	TRBJ2-3	NA	NA	CATTRVGTDTQYF	TGTGCCACAACTCGGGTTGGCACAGATACGCAGTATTTT
TRBV25-1	TRBJ1-5	NA	once	CASSESGAQPQHF	TGTGCCAGCAGTGAGAGTGGGGCTCAGCCCCAGCATTTT
TRBV12-5	TRBJ1-6	NA	NA	CASGPDSGYTPLHF	TGTGCTAGTGGACCGGACAGTGGGTACACACCCCTCCACTTT
TRBV12-5	TRBJ2-3	TRBD1	NA	CASGQGQGPHTQYF	TGTGCTAGTGGCCAAGGACAGGGCCCCCATACGCAGTATTTT
TRBV30	TRBJ2-7	TRBD1	NA	CAWSTPWDSSYEQYF	TGTGCCTGGAGCACCCCCTGGGACAGCTCCTACGAGCAGTACTTC
TRBV5-1	TRBJ2-2	NA	NA	CASSLGPKGNSGELFF	TGCGCCAGCAGCTTGGGCCCCAAGGGGAATTCCGGGGAGCTGTTTTTT
TRBV5-6	TRBJ1-6	NA	NA	CASPSRRDWINSPLHF	TGTGCCAGCCCGTCTCGCCGGGACTGGATCAATTCACCCCTCCACTTT
TRBV12-3/TRBV12-4	TRBJ1-3	NA	NA	CASSYRAGNTIYF	TGTGCCAGCAGTTACAGGGCTGGAAACACCATATATTTT
TRBV28	TRBJ2-6	NA	once	CASSLPGAVGANVLTF	TGTGCCAGCAGTTTACCAGGGGCCGTAGGGGCCAACGTCCTGACTTTC
TRBV18	TRBJ2-7	TRBD2	once	CASSPGSSGGLGEQYF	TGTGCCAGCTCACCAGGGTCGAGCGGGGGCTTGGGAGAGCAGTACTTC
TRBV24-1	TRBJ1-1	TRBD1	few	CATSDPGGTEAFF	TGTGCCACCAGTGATCCAGGGGGCACTGAAGCTTTCTTT
TRBV5-5	TRBJ1-5	TRBD1	NA	CASSLIIGTVNQPQHF	TGTGCCAGCAGCTTGATTATCGGGACAGTCAATCAGCCCCAGCATTTT
TRBV19	TRBJ1-1	TRBD1	NA	CASSIGLFWAGGNTEAFF	TGTGCCAGTAGTATCGGATTATTTTGGGCAGGGGGGAACACTGAAGCTTTCTTT
TRBV24-1	TRBJ2-7	NA	NA	CATSPQGYEQYF	TGTGCCACCAGCCCCCAGGGGTACGAGCAGTACTTC
TRBV19	TRBJ1-2	TRBD1	NA	CASRLQGVNGYTF	TGTGCCAGTAGGCTACAGGGGGTGAATGGCTACACCTTC
TRBV25-1	TRBJ1-2	NA	once	CASSDIYGYTF	TGTGCCAGCAGTGATATCTATGGCTACACCTTC
TRBV7-9	TRBJ2-7	TRBD1	NA	CASSWGQQEQYF	TGTGCCAGCAGCTGGGGACAGCAAGAGCAGTACTTC
TRBV5-5	TRBJ1-5	NA	NA	CASSADGSFSNQPQHF	TGTGCCAGCAGCGCGGATGGGTCCTTTAGCAATCAGCCCCAGCATTTT
TRBV18	TRBJ1-5	NA	NA	CASSPSGGNNQPQHF	TGTGCCAGCTCACCATCTGGGGGCAACAATCAGCCCCAGCATTTT
TRBV10-3	TRBJ2-3	NA	NA	CAISHTDTQYF	TGTGCCATCAGTCACACAGATACGCAGTATTTT
TRBV2	TRBJ2-7	TRBD2	NA	CASSPGLAGYGQYF	TGTGCCAGCAGCCCGGGACTAGCGGGATATGGGCAGTACTTC
TRBV5-1	TRBJ1-1	TRBD1	once	CASSKNRGHGEAFF	TGCGCCAGCAGCAAGAACAGGGGGCATGGTGAAGCTTTCTTT
TRBV24-1	TRBJ1-6	NA	NA	CATSDLHFQTDNSPLHF	TGTGCCACCAGTGATTTGCACTTTCAAACAGATAATTCACCCCTCCACTTT
TRBV10-2	TRBJ1-1	TRBD1	NA	CASSVGRQGGPEAFF	TGCGCCAGCAGTGTGGGGAGACAGGGGGGGCCTGAAGCTTTCTTT
TRBV5-1	TRBJ2-3	TRBD1	once	CASSERGTGPYGLGDTQYF	TGCGCCAGCAGCGAGAGAGGGACAGGGCCCTATGGGTTAGGAGATACGCAGTATTTT
TRBV11-2	TRBJ2-7	NA	NA	CASSLDGQRREQYF	TGTGCCAGCAGCTTAGATGGACAGCGTAGGGAGCAGTACTTC
TRBV4-1	TRBJ1-5	TRBD1	NA	CASSQDLTGGNQPQHF	TGCGCCAGCAGCCAAGATCTAACAGGGGGCAATCAGCCCCAGCATTTT
TRBV4-1	TRBJ2-6	TRBD1	few	CASSRKAPGQRTEAGANVLTF	TGCGCCAGCAGCCGGAAGGCCCCGGGACAGAGGACAGAAGCTGGGGCCAACGTCCTGACTTTC
TRBV6-2/TRBV6-3	TRBJ1-2	TRBD1	NA	CASSRGDRVDGYTF	TGTGCCAGCAGCCGGGGCGACAGGGTAGATGGCTACACCTTC
TRBV30	TRBJ1-5	NA	NA	CAWSGGGNQPQHF	TGTGCCTGGAGTGGAGGAGGGAATCAGCCCCAGCATTTT
TRBV24-1	TRBJ2-5	NA	NA	CATSDARRMSSETQYF	TGTGCCACCAGTGATGCACGCCGTATGAGCTCAGAGACCCAGTACTTC
TRBV12-3/TRBV12-4	TRBJ1-2	TRBD1	once	CASSYRDRNGYTF	TGTGCCAGCAGTTACCGGGACAGGAACGGCTACACCTTC
TRBV6-5	TRBJ2-2	NA	NA	CASSYTGSTGELFF	TGTGCCAGCAGCTACACAGGTTCCACCGGGGAGCTGTTTTTT
TRBV3-1/TRBV3-2	TRBJ1-4	NA	NA	CASSQDLRQGGTNEKLFF	TGTGCCAGCAGCCAAGATCTGAGGCAGGGAGGAACTAATGAAAAACTGTTTTTT
TRBV5-1	TRBJ1-5	TRBD1	NA	CASSLGGTAGQPQHF	TGCGCCAGCAGCTTGGGAGGGACAGCTGGTCAGCCCCAGCATTTT
TRBV3-1/TRBV3-2	TRBJ1-4	NA	NA	CASSQPPLTGKLFF	TGTGCCAGCAGCCAACCTCCCTTGACGGGAAAACTGTTTTTT
TRBV5-4	TRBJ1-2	TRBD1	NA	CASSLDRGPNYGYTF	TGTGCCAGCAGCTTAGACAGGGGGCCTAACTATGGCTACACCTTC
TRBV2	TRBJ1-2	TRBD1	NA	CASSGTGGIYGYTF	TGTGCCAGCAGCGGGACAGGGGGCATCTATGGCTACACCTTC
TRBV6-1	TRBJ1-3	NA	NA	CASSEVGGAGNTIYF	TGTGCCAGCAGTGAAGTAGGGGGTGCTGGAAACACCATATATTTT
TRBV7-9	TRBJ1-1	NA	NA	CASSLGAGNTEAFF	TGTGCCAGCAGCTTAGGGGCAGGCAACACTGAAGCTTTCTTT